This entry concerns a single T cell receptor beta chain. Its antigen is not identified. This specimen comes from a study of T-cell memory formation after mild COVID-19. This CDR3 has 14 residues. Per the germline V gene, CDR1 is SGHNT and CDR2 is YENEEA. V was shortened by 5 bases and J by 2 bases, with 13 bases between the two germline ends. TCRdb ran MiXCR on the 5' RACE reads and lists one entry per CDR3 protein. Counted here are under 600,000 distinct CDR3 sequences, 20% to 25% occurring once; the ten biggest clones make up 7.5% to 9.5%. Study-wide findings and caveats: Contracting CD4+ clones lay largely in CM and EM, with CD8+ ones residing in EMRA.

Specimen: PBMCs or a T cell subset sorted from them (not recorded which). The V gene is TRBV11-3, the J gene TRBJ2-7; tentative D call: TRBD2 (5 bases). The TCR was taken from an adult woman who had mild COVID-19 (a few samples of this study predate the infection). Cell type and time point are not known. CDR3 amino acids: CASSPQLVTYEQYF. As DNA, the CDR3 is TGTGCCAGCAGCCCCCAACTAGTAACCTACGAGCAGTACTTC.